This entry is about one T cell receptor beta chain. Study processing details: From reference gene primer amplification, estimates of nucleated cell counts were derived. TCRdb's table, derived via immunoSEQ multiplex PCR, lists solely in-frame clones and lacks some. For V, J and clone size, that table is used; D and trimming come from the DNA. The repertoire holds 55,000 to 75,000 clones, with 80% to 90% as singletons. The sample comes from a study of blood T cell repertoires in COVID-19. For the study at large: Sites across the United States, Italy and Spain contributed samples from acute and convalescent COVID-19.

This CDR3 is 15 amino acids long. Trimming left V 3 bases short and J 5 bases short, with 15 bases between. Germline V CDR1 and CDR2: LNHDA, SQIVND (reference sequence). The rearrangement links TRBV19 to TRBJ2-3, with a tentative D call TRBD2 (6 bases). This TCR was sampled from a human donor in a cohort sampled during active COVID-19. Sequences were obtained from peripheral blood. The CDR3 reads CASSMWWQGGDTQYF. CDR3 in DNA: TGTGCCAGTAGTATGTGGTGGCAGGGAGGAGATACGCAGTATTTT.